A selection of T cell receptor beta chains follows, all from one sample in a study of blood T cell repertoires in COVID-19. This table comes from immunoSEQ multiplex PCR, and its TCRdb copy is limited to in-frame clones, with some not included. Of over 200,000 clones in the sample, around nine tenths were seen once. The source material was peripheral blood. These receptor sequences come from a man aged 18 to 35 with active or convalescent COVID-19. CDR3s include the opening cysteine and the closing phenylalanine or tryptophan. A D gene is named only where the DNA matches it firmly. Size values are once, few and many counts, or a class for expanded clones, and some rows have none.

CASLGGGANTEAFF,TGTGCCAGCCTCGGGGGGGGCGCGAACACTGAAGCTTTCTTT,-,TRBJ1-1,-,TRBV19
CASRRRGQGSLDEQFF,TGTGCCAGCAGGCGGCGGGGACAGGGGTCCCTTGATGAGCAGTTCTTC,TRBD1,TRBJ2-1,-,TRBV6-6
CASSLAHSTGTTYEQYF,TGTGCCAGCAGCTTAGCTCACAGTACCGGGACAACATACGAGCAGTACTTC,-,TRBJ2-7,-,TRBV7-8
CASSSRAGGYQETQYF,TGTGCCAGCAGCTCCCGAGCGGGGGGGTACCAAGAGACCCAGTACTTC,TRBD2,TRBJ2-5,-,TRBV13
CASSPGTSGSASTDTQYF,TGTGCCAGCAGCCCAGGGACTAGCGGGAGCGCTAGCACAGATACGCAGTATTTT,TRBD2,TRBJ2-3,-,TRBV9
CASRGQGATGYTF,TGTGCCAGTCGTGGGCAGGGGGCGACTGGCTACACCTTC,TRBD1,TRBJ1-2,-,TRBV19
CASSYTGTYEQYF,TGTGCCAGTAGTTATACTGGTACCTACGAGCAGTACTTC,-,TRBJ2-7,-,TRBV19
CASSFHQLPGELFF,TGTGCCAGCAGCTTCCATCAGTTGCCCGGGGAGCTGTTTTTT,-,TRBJ2-2,few,TRBV5-4
CASSPQGQIYGYTF,TGTGCCAGCAGCCCCCAGGGACAGATCTATGGCTACACCTTC,TRBD1,TRBJ1-2,-,TRBV7-8
CAWSVRGIGTYEQYF,TGTGCCTGGAGTGTACGGGGGATAGGGACCTACGAGCAGTACTTC,-,TRBJ2-7,-,TRBV30
CASTQGWQTEAFF,TGTGCCAGTACCCAGGGATGGCAAACTGAAGCTTTCTTT,-,TRBJ1-1,-,TRBV19
CASSLSGTGGEKLFF,TGTGCCAGCAGCCTGTCCGGGACAGGGGGCGAAAAACTGTTTTTT,TRBD1,TRBJ1-4,-,TRBV3-1/TRBV3-2
CASSTGRGTSGRMADTQYF,TGTGCCAGCAGTACCGGCCGGGGGACTAGCGGGAGGATGGCAGATACGCAGTATTTT,TRBD2,TRBJ2-3,-,TRBV6-2/TRBV6-3
CASSLREDGYTF,TGTGCCAGCAGTTTAAGGGAGGATGGCTACACCTTC,-,TRBJ1-2,-,TRBV6-6
CASSGTGGETQYF,TGTGCCAGCTCCGGGACAGGGGGCGAGACCCAGTACTTC,TRBD1,TRBJ2-5,-,TRBV18
CASSVASVNTEAFF,TGTGCCAGCAGCGTGGCAAGCGTAAACACTGAAGCTTTCTTT,-,TRBJ1-1,-,TRBV9
CASAFRGGPNYGYTF,TGTGCCAGCGCTTTTAGGGGGGGACCTAACTATGGCTACACCTTC,-,TRBJ1-2,few,TRBV27
CASSLGGPGVYQPQHF,TGTGCCAGCAGCTTAGGAGGCCCCGGAGTCTATCAGCCCCAGCATTTT,-,TRBJ1-5,once,TRBV7-6
CASSHIRDSNEKLFF,TGTGCCAGCAGCCACATCAGGGACAGTAATGAAAAACTGTTTTTT,TRBD1,TRBJ1-4,-,TRBV4-2
CASRDWAGRTEAFF,TGTGCCAGTAGGGATTGGGCAGGGAGGACTGAAGCTTTCTTT,-,TRBJ1-1,-,TRBV19
CATPIPGGDEQFF,TGTGCCACCCCCATTCCAGGGGGAGACGAGCAGTTCTTC,TRBD1,TRBJ2-1,-,TRBV27
CASSRDFNEQFF,TGTGCCAGCAGCAGGGACTTCAATGAGCAGTTCTTC,-,TRBJ2-1,-,TRBV12-3/TRBV12-4
CASRIGTLTDTQYF,TGTGCCAGCAGGATCGGGACTCTCACAGATACGCAGTATTTT,-,TRBJ2-3,-,TRBV27
CASSIGPTSGIGYNEQFF,TGTGCCAGTAGTATAGGGCCTACTTCAGGGATTGGGTACAATGAGCAGTTCTTC,-,TRBJ2-1,-,TRBV19